This T cell receptor beta chain was captured in a study of graft-versus-host responses after intestinal transplantation. Study-level information: Anti-thymocyte globulin was used for induction in all recipients, who then took tacrolimus and steroids for approximately 3 years.

This CDR3 is 13 amino acids long. CDR1 and CDR2 (germline): ENHRY, SYGVKD. V was clipped by 8 bases and J by 3 bases, with 10 bases between them. The plating included around 200,000 irradiated, violet-dye-labeled stimulator cells together with around 200,000 CFSE-labeled responder cells. Proliferating CFSE-low CD3+CD4+ and CD3+CD8+ responders were sorted post-reaction. The repertoire was sequenced with immunoSEQ multiplex PCR; TCRdb's copy has only in-frame clones and lacks some. The data contain around 2,000 clones, 25% to 30% of them singletons. Broader study findings: Peak circulating GvH clone levels were associated with early post-transplant HvG declines. Allografts from individuals with graft-donor T cell macrochimerism displayed high graft-versus-host to host-versus-graft clonal ratios.

This clonotype was sampled from a human patient who was an organ donor for intestinal transplantation. This rearrangement joins TRBV10-3 to TRBJ1-4; perhaps TRBD1 as D (6 bases). The material was alloreactive CD8+ T cells from a mixed lymphocyte reaction culture, obtained before transplantation. Subset meaning: CFSE-low proliferating T cells sorted from roughly six-day pre-transplant mixed lymphocyte reaction (GvH or HvG direction). The DNA for the CDR3 is TGTGCCATCCAGGGGACCGCTAATGAAAAACTGTTTTTT. This encodes CAIQGTANEKLFF.